These 16 T cell receptor beta chains were sequenced from one sample in a study of T cells after yellow fever vaccination. TCRdb used MiXCR to reprocess the 5' RACE reads, holding one entry per CDR3 protein. The sample consists of some 160,000 distinct CDR3 sequences, around 7.3% of them appearing once. Sample: CD4+ T cells sorted from PBMCs, taken less than 6 days after the first yellow fever vaccination. The receptors shown here come from a man between 18 and 35 years old who received the YFV17D yellow fever vaccine.

The chain uses TRBV18 and TRBJ1-1, with D possibly being TRBD1 (5 bases). Trimming took 4 bases from V and 1 from J, leaving 10 bases between them. Germline assignment: CDR1 KGHSH and CDR2 LQKENI. The CDR3 loop spans 14 amino acids. The CDR3 nucleotides are TGTGCCAGCTCACAGAGACAGCCGAACACTGAAGCTTTCTTT. Its translation is CASSQRQPNTEAFF. Full variable domain (outside the CDR3, taken from reference TRBV18 and TRBJ1-1): NAGVMQNPRHLVRRRGQEARLRCSPMKGHSHVYWYRQLPEEGLKFMVYLQKENIIDESGMPKERFSAEFPKEGPSILRIQQVVRGDSAAYFCASSQRQPNTEAFFGQGTRLTVV.

This clonotype has a handful of counts. The gene calls are TRBV27 and TRBJ1-4; a possible D gene is TRBD1 (6 bases). In germline, CDR1 is MNHEY, CDR2 SMNVEV (reference sequence). This CDR3 is built from 16 residues. V gave up 4 bases and J gave up 4 bases, with 16 bases separating them. CDR3 in DNA: TGTGCCAGCAGTTCTCGAACGACAGGATTTAATGAAAAACTGTTTTTT. It yields the protein CASSSRTTGFNEKLFF.

This clonotype appeared many times. V gene TRBV7-2 combines with J gene TRBJ1-5, with 7 bases lining up with TRBD1. The CDR3 spans 13 residues. J was trimmed by 4 bases and V by 5 bases; bases with no gene match: 2. Looked up from germline, CDR1 is SGHTA and CDR2 is FQGNSA. CDR3 loop: CASSPGQNQPQHF. The CDR3 DNA sequence: TGTGCCAGCAGCCCGGGACAGAATCAGCCCCAGCATTTT.

In this sample, this clonotype turned up many times. J is TRBJ2-7 and V is TRBV7-2, with 10 bases fitting TRBD1. From germline, CDR1 is SGHTA and CDR2 FQGNSA. The CDR3 has 13 residues. Trimming cost V 5 bases and J 9 bases; bases outside gene matches: 7. The CDR3 sequence: CASSPGTGARQYV. The CDR3, as DNA: TGTGCCAGCAGCCCCGGGACAGGGGCAAGGCAGTACGTC.

This clonotype was observed at least ten times. The rearrangement joins TRBV6-2 or TRBV6-3 to TRBJ2-7; possible D gene TRBD2, 6 bases. Germline CDR1 MNHEY, CDR2 SVGEGT. Trimming cost V 2 bases and J 4 bases, with 6 bases left between them. The CDR3 is 12 residues long. In DNA, the CDR3 is TGTGCCAGCAGTTACCGGGAGTACGAGCAGTACTTC. Its translation is CASSYREYEQYF.

This clonotype was found many times. The chain carries TRBV20-1 and TRBJ2-3; perhaps D is TRBD1 or TRBD2 (5 bases each). The CDR3 runs to 13 residues. Per the germline V gene, CDR1 is DFQATT and CDR2 is SNEGSKA (reference sequence). The CDR3, as DNA: TGCAGCGGAGGTGAACCTGGGGCGGATACGCAGTATTTT. It is translated as CSGGEPGADTQYF.

V gene TRBV12-3 or TRBV12-4 combines with J gene TRBJ2-1; 8 bases line up with TRBD1. The trim removed 6 bases at V and 10 bases at J, leaving 11 bases unmatched. The CDR3 contains 14 residues. The CDR3 loop reads CASSRRTGSGEQFF. The CDR3, as DNA: TGTGCCAGCAGCCGTAGGACAGGGAGTGGGGAGCAGTTCTTC.

This clonotype was seen only a few times. This chain links TRBV24-1 with TRBJ1-4; 8 bases are a match to TRBD1. CDR1 is KGHDR, CDR2 SFDVKD, per germline. The CDR3 has 16 residues. Losses at the gene ends were 4 bases for V and 4 bases for J; bases not matched to a gene: 7. The CDR3 region is CATSEGPGGINEKLFF. DNA of the CDR3: TGTGCCACCAGTGAGGGGCCAGGGGGCATTAATGAAAAACTGTTTTTT.

This clonotype was counted only a few times. The gene calls are TRBV12-3 or TRBV12-4 and TRBJ2-7; D uncertain. Trimming shortened V by 3 bases and J by 6 bases, and 9 bases separated the two germline ends. CDR3 length: 12 amino acids. The CDR3 reads CASSFLKAEQYF. DNA for the CDR3: TGTGCCAGCAGTTTCCTGAAGGCCGAGCAGTACTTC.

A few counts support this clonotype. The chain links TRBV12-3 or TRBV12-4 to TRBJ1-6, with unresolved D. Trimming shortened V by 1 base and J by 7 bases, and 8 bases separated the two germline ends. There are 14 residues in the CDR3. The CDR3 bases are TGTGCCAGCAGTTTAGGACGGATAAATTCACCCCTCCACTTT. Protein sequence: CASSLGRINSPLHF.

This sequence joins TRBV5-1 and TRBJ2-1; D not resolved. V was shortened by 2 bases and J by 1 base, with 7 bases between the two germline ends. The CDR3 loop spans 14 amino acids. Germline V lookup: CDR1 SGHRS, CDR2 YFSETQ. The CDR3 DNA reads as TGCGCCAGCAGCTTCTCTCAGTCCTACAATGAGCAGTTCTTC. Protein product: CASSFSQSYNEQFF.

Remarks on this clonotype: A much larger clone sits a single nucleotide away, making a read error possible. The V gene is TRBV4-1, the J gene TRBJ2-2, with 8 positions matching TRBD2. CDR3 length: 16 amino acids. The V gene's germline CDR1 is MGHRA and CDR2 YSYEKL. CDR3 amino acids: CASSRGRGGHTGEPFF. CDR3 nucleotide sequence: TGCGCCAGCAGCCGGGGACGGGGGGGCCACACCGGGGAGCCGTTTTTT.

The chain's CDR3 is CASTRQGSSYEQYF. In nucleotides, the CDR3 is TGTGCCAGCACCCGACAGGGAAGCTCCTACGAGCAGTACTTC. The V and J genes are TRBV6-5 and TRBJ2-7; 7 nucleotides align to TRBD1. J gave up 0 bases and V 7 bases, and 6 bases lay outside the gene matches. The germline gives CDR1 MNHEY, CDR2 SVGAGI. The CDR3 contains 14 residues.

Many counts were recorded for this clonotype. The CDR3 DNA sequence: TGTGCCAGCAGCCAAAGGGCAGGGGAAGAGACCCAGTACTTC. Translated, it gives CASSQRAGEETQYF. The V gene is TRBV3-1, the J gene TRBJ2-5; perhaps TRBD1 as D (6 bases). The V and J ends lost 2 bases and 3 bases respectively, with 10 bases between them. Germline V lookup: CDR1 LGHDT, CDR2 YNNKEL (reference sequence). CDR3 length: 14 residues.

This clonotype came up many times. This chain uses TRBV12-3 or TRBV12-4 with TRBJ2-5, with D maybe TRBD1 (5 bases). V lost 2 bases and J lost 0, with 7 bases in between. The CDR3 extends over 14 amino acids. CDR3 nucleotide sequence: TGTGCCAGCAGTTTACAGGGCGACCAAGAGACCCAGTACTTC. Translating gives CASSLQGDQETQYF.

J is TRBJ2-7 and V is TRBV7-6, with 11 positions matching TRBD2. The CDR3 covers 17 residues. The V gene end was trimmed by 4 bases and the J gene end by 0 bases; junction bases not matched to a gene: 8. The germline V gene encodes CDR1 SGHVS and CDR2 FNYEAQ. CDR3 region: CASSSGRTSGFSYEQYF. The CDR3, as DNA: TGTGCCAGCAGCTCGGGCCGGACTAGCGGGTTCTCCTACGAGCAGTACTTC.